This T cell receptor beta chain is drawn from a study of response to subunit inactivated influenza vaccine. TCRdb called the RT-PCR reads again in MiXCR, with one record for every CDR3 protein. Among fewer than 700,000 distinct CDR3 sequences listed, around 13% were seen once. The CDR3 is made up of 14 amino acids. Germline V gene data show CDR1 as SEHNR and CDR2 as FQNEAQ (reference sequence). Trimming cost V 7 bases and J 5 bases, with 16 bases left between them. This specimen was PBMCs from blood, taken roughly 47 days after vaccination. This TCR derives from a man aged 50-60 years who received an inactivated influenza vaccine. This rearrangement joins TRBV7-9 to TRBJ2-3; TRBD1 is a possible D gene (6 bases). The CDR3: CASNNQGFGDTQYF. CDR3 in DNA: TGTGCCAGCAACAACCAGGGGTTCGGAGATACGCAGTATTTT.